Described below is a single T cell receptor beta chain sequence and its context. Its antigen is still unknown. In germline, CDR1 is SGHRS, CDR2 YFSETQ. The CDR3 is 13 amino acids. The V end was cut by 0 bases, the J end by 6 bases, with 10 bases between. This was the immunoSEQ version 4 assay in survey mode. Generated by immunoSEQ multiplex PCR, the TCRdb table keeps only in-frame clones and is missing some. The data hold 5,500 to 9,000 clones, with 70% to 80% observed a single time. Stimulation used 8.5 to 10 ug/mL lysate from CMV-infected fibroblasts. Responding CD4+ T cells were sorted by upregulation of both CD40 ligand and CD69. This entry belongs to a study of persistence of HIV-infected CD4 T cells. Broader study findings: Degenerate expanded CDR3beta sequences were enriched among CMV- and Gag-responding cells.

The clonotype was recovered from an adult woman with HIV who was CMV-seropositive. Sequences were derived from CD4+ T cells sorted from PBMCs after approximately 19-hour stimulation, sampled from a patient who received antiretroviral therapy. This chain links TRBV5-1 with TRBJ2-7; TRBD1 is a possible D gene (5 bases). CDR3: CASSLGQGSEQYF. The CDR3 nucleotides read TGCGCCAGCAGCTTGGGGCAGGGCAGCGAGCAGTACTTC.